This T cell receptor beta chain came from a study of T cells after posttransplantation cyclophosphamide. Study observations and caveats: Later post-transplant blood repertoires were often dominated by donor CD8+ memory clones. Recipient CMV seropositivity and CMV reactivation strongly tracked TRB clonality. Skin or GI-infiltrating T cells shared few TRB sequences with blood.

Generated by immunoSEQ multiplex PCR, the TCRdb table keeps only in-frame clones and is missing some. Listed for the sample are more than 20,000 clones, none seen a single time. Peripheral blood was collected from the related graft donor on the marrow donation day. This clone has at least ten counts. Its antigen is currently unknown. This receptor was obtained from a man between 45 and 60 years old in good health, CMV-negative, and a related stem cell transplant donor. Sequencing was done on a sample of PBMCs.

CDR3 bases: TGTGCCACCAGGTGGGGAGACTATAGCAATCAGCCCCAGCATTTT. The encoded protein is CATRWGDYSNQPQHF. The V gene is TRBV19, the J gene TRBJ1-5; D gene ambiguous. This CDR3 has 15 residues. V was cut by 10 bases and J by 0 bases, with 16 bases left in between. The V gene's germline CDR1 is LNHDA and CDR2 SQIVND (reference sequence).